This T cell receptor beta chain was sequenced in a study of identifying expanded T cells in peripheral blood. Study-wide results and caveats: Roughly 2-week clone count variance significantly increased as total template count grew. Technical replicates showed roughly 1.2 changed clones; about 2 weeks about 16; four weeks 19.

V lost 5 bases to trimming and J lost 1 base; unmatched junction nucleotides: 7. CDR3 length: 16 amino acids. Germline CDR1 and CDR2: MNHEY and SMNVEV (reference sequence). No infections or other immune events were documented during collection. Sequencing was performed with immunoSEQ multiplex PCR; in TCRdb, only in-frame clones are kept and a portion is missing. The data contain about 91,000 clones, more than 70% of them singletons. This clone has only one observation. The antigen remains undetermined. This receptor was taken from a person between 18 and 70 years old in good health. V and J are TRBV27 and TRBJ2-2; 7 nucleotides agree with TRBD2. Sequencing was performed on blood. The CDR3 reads CASSILGGRNTGELFF. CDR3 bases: TGTGCCAGCAGTATCCTCGGGGGGAGGAACACCGGGGAGCTGTTTTTT.